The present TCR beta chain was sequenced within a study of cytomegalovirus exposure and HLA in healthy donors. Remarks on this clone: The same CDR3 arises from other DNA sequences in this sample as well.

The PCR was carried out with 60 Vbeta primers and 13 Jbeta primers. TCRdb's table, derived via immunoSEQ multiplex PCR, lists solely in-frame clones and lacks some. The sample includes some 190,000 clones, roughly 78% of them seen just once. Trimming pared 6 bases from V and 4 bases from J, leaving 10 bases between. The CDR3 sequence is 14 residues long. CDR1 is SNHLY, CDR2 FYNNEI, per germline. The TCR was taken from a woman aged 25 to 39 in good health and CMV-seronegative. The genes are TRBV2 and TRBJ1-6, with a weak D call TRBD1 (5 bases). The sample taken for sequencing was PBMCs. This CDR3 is CASSLQGYNSPLHF. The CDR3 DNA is TGTGCCAGCAGCCTCCAGGGTTATAATTCACCCCTCCACTTT.